This T cell receptor (beta chain) was observed in a study of OX40 agonist ivuxolimab in advanced cancers. Study as a whole: At 65% to 85% male, the cohort had a mean age of 60 years, ranging from about 20 to 79. About 42% of patients had received prior checkpoint inhibitor therapy. Findings of the study overall: Both blood CD4+ and CD8+ T cells showed clonal growth by week 6 at 0.1 to 3.0 mg/kg. Low clonal expansion, among the lowest seen, marked partial responders at 0.1-3.0 mg/kg.

The CDR3 spans 14 residues. The germline gives CDR1 GTSNPN, CDR2 SVGIG (reference sequence). Trimming stripped 2 bases from V and 2 bases from J, with 12 bases between. With respect to this clone: The antigen is unknown.

Data came from immunoSEQ multiplex PCR; TCRdb stores just in-frame clones and leaves some out. The sample consists of fewer than 25,000 clones, 85% to 90% of them appearing once. The clonotype originates from an adult with an advanced solid tumor such as melanoma, head and neck, liver or kidney cancer. The chain carries TRBV30 and TRBJ1-2; D is perhaps TRBD1 (6 bases). Sequenced here: CD4+ or CD8+ T cells sorted from blood, sampled in a trial of the OX40 agonist ivuxolimab. The chain's CDR3 is CAWSRSDRNYGYTF. CDR3 nucleotide sequence: TGTGCCTGGAGTAGATCGGACAGAAACTATGGCTACACCTTC.